The 14 T cell receptor beta chains presented below share a single source sample, sequenced in a study of cytomegalovirus exposure and HLA in healthy donors (dated by TCRdb to between 2016 and 2019). The library was built by means of the immunoSEQ multiplex PCR assay. A mixture of 60 forward primers for TCR Vbeta segments and 13 reverse primers for TCR Jbeta segments was used in the multiplex PCR. The table comes from immuneACCESS by way of TCRdb, which keeps in-frame sequences with V and J called. Part of the clones is missing from these tables; in studies checked, under half for an unresolved V gene and the rest for unknown reasons. The sample table shows 160,000 or so clones, and roughly 77% are seen once. Approximately 4.6% of the sample lies in the top ten. The sequencing input was PBMCs. These receptors all stem from a man younger than 35 in good health and CMV-seropositive.

This rearrangement joins TRBV27 to TRBJ1-5; possible D gene TRBD1, 5 bases. This CDR3 contains 15 residues. Germline CDR1 and CDR2: MNHEY and SMNVEV (reference sequence). V lost 2 bases and J 5 bases, leaving 13 bases between the germline ends. This chain's CDR3 is CASSLNMQGDQPQHF. The CDR3 coding sequence is TGTGCCAGCAGTTTAAATATGCAGGGCGATCAGCCCCAGCATTTT.

Here the CDR3 reads CASSEGGLRVGNTIYF. The CDR3 nucleotides are TGTGCCAGCAGTGAAGGGGGCCTGCGAGTTGGAAACACCATATATTTT. The V call is TRBV6-1, the J call TRBJ1-3, with a weak D call TRBD1 (5 bases). Trimming cost V 1 base and J 3 bases, with 13 bases left between them. Germline assignment: CDR1 MNHNS and CDR2 SASEGT. The CDR3 loop spans 16 amino acids.

This clone was found a few times. As DNA, the CDR3 is TGTGCCAGCTCACCCTATAAACAGGAGAACACTGAAGCTTTCTTT. It encodes CASSPYKQENTEAFF. The chain carries TRBV18 and TRBJ1-1; possible D gene TRBD1, 5 bases. V gave up 3 bases and J gave up 1 base, with 12 bases separating them. Per the germline V gene, CDR1 is KGHSH and CDR2 is LQKENI. This CDR3 is 15 amino acids long.

This clone was recorded a few times. The gene calls are TRBV23-1 and TRBJ2-7; D perhaps matches TRBD1 (5 bases). TRBV23-1 is placed among ORFs of uncertain function. The CDR3 is made up of 13 amino acids. The V end was cut by 8 bases, the J end by 2 bases, with 13 bases between. In DNA, the CDR3 is TGCGCCAGCCGCGACAGCAGGACCTACGAGCAGTACGTC. Amino acid sequence: CASRDSRTYEQYV.

The chain employs TRBV29-1 and TRBJ1-1; 10 bases are shared with TRBD1. Germline CDR1 is SQVTM and CDR2 is ANQGSEA. CDR3 length: 13 residues. Germline trimming cut 7 bases from V and 3 bases from J; bases unmatched to any gene: 5. This CDR3 is CSALTGGYTEAFF. The CDR3 region has the DNA TGCAGCGCATTGACAGGGGGCTACACTGAAGCTTTCTTT. The full variable domain, completed using reference TRBV29-1 and TRBJ1-1, is SAVISQKPSRDICQRGTSLTIQCQVDSQVTMMFWYRQQPGQSLTLIATANQGSEATYESGFVIDKFPISRPNLTFSTLTVSNMSPEDSSIYLCSALTGGYTEAFFGQGTRLTVV.

The chain couples TRBV27 to TRBJ2-5; maybe TRBD2 (5 bases). The germline gives CDR1 MNHEY, CDR2 SMNVEV (reference sequence). V lost 0 bases and J 12 bases, leaving 14 bases between the germline ends. CDR3 size: 13 residues. As DNA, the CDR3 is TGTGCCAGCAGTTTATCGGGAGCTCAGAGAAAGTACTTC. This translates into CASSLSGAQRKYF.

The chain couples TRBV9 to TRBJ2-3; 10 positions agree with TRBD1. After removal of 4 bases from V and 1 base from J, the junction contained 6 bases not matched to a gene. This CDR3 region has 16 residues. Germline V CDR1 and CDR2: SGDLS, YYNGEE. The CDR3 spells CASSSSGTGGTDTQYF. CDR3 DNA: TGTGCCAGCAGCTCCTCCGGGACAGGGGGCACAGATACGCAGTATTTT. The variable domain in full, with the rest retrieved from reference TRBV9 and TRBJ2-3, is DSGVTQTPKHLITATGQRVTLRCSPRSGDLSVYWYQQSLDQGLQFLIQYYNGEERAKGNILERFSAQQFPDLHSELNLSSLELGDSALYFCASSSSGTGGTDTQYFGPGTRLTVL.

In DNA, the CDR3 is TGTGCCAGCTCACCAGTCTCGGGGACAACTAATGAAAAACTGTTTTTT. It codes for CASSPVSGTTNEKLFF. The rearrangement uses TRBV18 and TRBJ1-4; D call uncertain. V was clipped by 2 bases and J by 0 bases, with 10 bases between them. Germline V gives CDR1 KGHSH, CDR2 LQKENI. The length of the CDR3 is 16 residues.

The chain has TRBV7-8 and TRBJ2-7; 14 bases line up with TRBD2. The CDR3 is made up of 20 amino acids. Trimming removed 0 bases from V and 2 bases from J; junction bases left unmatched: 12. Germline lookup yields CDR1 SGHVS and CDR2 FQNEAQ. The CDR3 DNA reads TGTGCCAGCAGCTTAGCTGTTGTACCGGGACTAGCGGGAGAACCCTACGAGCAGTACGTC. This encodes CASSLAVVPGLAGEPYEQYV.

This clone was seen only a few times. The chain links TRBV28 to TRBJ1-4; tentative D call: TRBD1 (5 bases). V lost 8 bases and J 5 bases, leaving 12 bases between the germline ends. The germline CDR1 and CDR2 sequences are MDHEN and SYDVKM. The CDR3 covers 13 residues. The CDR3 loop reads CASLLRGNEKLFF. CDR3 DNA: TGTGCCAGCTTGCTAAGGGGAAATGAAAAACTGTTTTTT. Based on the CDR3 plus reference TRBV28 and TRBJ1-4, the full variable domain is DVKVTQSSRYLVKRTGEKVFLECVQDMDHENMFWYRQDPGLGLRLIYFSYDVKMKEKGDIPEGYSVSREKKERFSLILESASTNQTSMYLCASLLRGNEKLFFGSGTQLSVL.

This clone has just a few counts. This rearrangement joins TRBV14 to TRBJ1-1, with D uncertain. Per the germline V gene, CDR1 is SGHDN and CDR2 is FVKESK. V lost 3 bases to trimming and J lost 7 bases, with 12 bases between them. The CDR3 totals 13 residues. CDR3 residues: CASSQSTEDEAFF. In nucleotides, the CDR3 is TGTGCCAGCAGCCAGTCTACGGAGGATGAAGCTTTCTTT.

This clone was counted a few times. The chain is built from TRBV5-6 and TRBJ2-1; 13 positions match TRBD2. The CDR3 sequence is 14 residues long. Germline V lookup: CDR1 SGHDT, CDR2 YYEEEE. V lost 3 bases to trimming and J lost 8 bases; unmatched junction nucleotides: 2. CDR3 amino acids: CASSSTSGRDEQFF. The CDR3 region has the DNA TGTGCCAGCAGCTCCACTAGCGGGAGGGATGAGCAGTTCTTC.

The rearrangement uses TRBV27 and TRBJ1-5, with 7 positions matching TRBD1. This CDR3 has 14 amino acids. CDR1 is MNHEY, CDR2 SMNVEV, per germline (reference sequence). V was pared by 5 bases and J by 6 bases, with 7 bases of the junction left unmatched. CDR3 residues: CASSPRQGAQPQHF. The DNA for the CDR3 is TGTGCCAGCAGTCCACGACAGGGCGCTCAGCCCCAGCATTTT.

V is TRBV28 and J is TRBJ1-1, with 10 bases identical to TRBD1. Trimming cost V 5 bases and J 0 bases; bases outside gene matches: 0. The germline CDR1 and CDR2 sequences are MDHEN and SYDVKM. The CDR3 sequence is 14 residues long. As DNA, the CDR3 is TGTGCCAGCAGTGACAGGGGGCTGAACACTGAAGCTTTCTTT. It specifies CASSDRGLNTEAFF.